The next 5 T cell receptor beta chains were all read from a single sample in a study of blood T cell repertoires in COVID-19. TCRdb's copy holds only in-frame clones and misses some; the assay was immunoSEQ multiplex PCR. The data contain fewer than 250,000 clones, around 86% of them singletons. Sequenced: peripheral blood. Source of these receptors: a man between 60 and 75 years old with acute or convalescent COVID-19.

DNA of the CDR3: TGTGCCAGTGGTGGGGAGGGCTGGACTAACTATGGCTACACCTTC. It is translated as CASGGEGWTNYGYTF. This chain connects TRBV6-5 to TRBJ1-2; D is unclear. Germline CDR1 reads MNHEY; CDR2 reads SVGAGI. CDR3 size: 15 residues. Trimming took 9 bases from V and 0 from J, leaving 17 bases between them.

J is TRBJ1-3 and V is TRBV19; the D gene is possibly TRBD1 (6 bases). The CDR3 spans 15 residues. Trimming cost V 5 bases and J 0 bases, with 11 bases left between them. Germline lookup yields CDR1 LNHDA and CDR2 SQIVND (reference sequence). CDR3 sequence: CASSPGQSSGNTIYF. In DNA form, the CDR3 reads TGTGCCAGTAGTCCCGGACAGAGCTCTGGAAACACCATATATTTT.

The sample holds one count of this clone. This chain uses TRBV7-9 with TRBJ1-2; the D gene is possibly TRBD1 (6 bases). The CDR3 runs to 13 residues. Germline assignment: CDR1 SEHNR and CDR2 FQNEAQ (reference sequence). Trimming removed 3 bases at V and 3 bases at J, with 8 bases between. CDR3 sequence (DNA): TGTGCCAGCAGCTTCGAGGGGGACTATGGCTACACCTTC. Amino acids: CASSFEGDYGYTF. The full variable domain, in which reference TRBV7-9 and TRBJ1-2 provide the parts outside the CDR3, is DTGVSQNPRHKITKRGQNVTFRCDPISEHNRLYWYRQTLGQGPEFLTYFQNEAQLEKSRLLSDRFSAERPKGSFSTLEIQRTEQGDSAMYLCASSFEGDYGYTFGSGTRLTVV.

The chain employs TRBV5-8 and TRBJ1-5, with D tentatively TRBD1 (5 bases). Germline V gene data show CDR1 as SGHTS and CDR2 as YDEGEE. CDR3 length: 17 amino acids. V lost 2 bases and J lost 7, with 22 bases in between. The CDR3: CASSLNPSTDRVQPQHF. CDR3 in DNA: TGTGCCAGCAGCTTAAATCCATCGACAGATAGAGTCCAGCCCCAGCATTTT.

This clone was picked up a small number of times. V usage is TRBV6-2 or TRBV6-3 and J usage is TRBJ2-3; TRBD2 aligns across 10 bases. V shed 2 bases, J shed 4 bases, and the junction held 3 bases outside the gene matches. Germline V gene data show CDR1 as MNHEY and CDR2 as SVGEGT. CDR3 size: 15 residues. CDR3 DNA: TGTGCCAGCAGTTACAGCGGGGGGGCCCCAGATACGCAGTATTTT. Its translation is CASSYSGGAPDTQYF.